This T cell receptor (beta chain) was obtained from a study of response to subunit inactivated influenza vaccine. Study-level points and caveats: The authors suggested that few new T cells are recruited per seasonal influenza vaccination.

This CDR3 is 11 amino acids long. Germline V gene data show CDR1 as MNHEY and CDR2 as SVGEGT. TCRdb analysed the RT-PCR reads with MiXCR anew, one entry per CDR3 protein. The data contain 590,000 or so distinct CDR3 sequences, 13% to 15% of them singletons. This clonotype was seen at least ten times. Its antigen is not known. One junction end does not reproduce the germline sequence, and a read error may be involved. This sequence was found in a man in his fifties who received an inactivated influenza vaccine. The J gene is TRBJ2-1, the V gene TRBV6-2 or TRBV6-3; possibly TRBD1 or TRBD2 for D (5 bases each). The material sequenced was PBMCs from blood, taken approximately 15 days before vaccination. The CDR3 nucleotides read TGTGCCAGCAGTTATCCGGGACCCAACTGCTTC. Translated: CASSYPGPNCF.